A selection of T cell receptor beta chains follows, all from one sample in a study of OX40 agonist ivuxolimab in advanced cancers. Sequencing was performed with immunoSEQ multiplex PCR; in TCRdb, only in-frame clones are kept and a portion is missing. This sample has 67,000 or so clones, with approximately 90% found just once. This specimen consisted of CD4+ or CD8+ T cells sorted from blood, obtained in a trial of the OX40 agonist ivuxolimab. The receptors derive from an adult with an advanced solid tumor such as melanoma, head and neck, liver or kidney cancer. The CDR3 runs from the conserved cysteine through the conserved F or W. Size is omitted from some rows. Given values are once, few, many or a class for expanded clones.

j_call	cdr3_length	clone_size	v_call	cdr3_aa
TRBJ2-3	14	once	TRBV18	CASSPPFGEDTQYF
TRBJ2-2	16	.	TRBV27	CASSFSGQGYTGELFF
TRBJ2-3	17	.	TRBV7-2	CASSLATGRGSTDTQYF
TRBJ2-3	12	.	TRBV7-2	CASSFSTDTQYF
TRBJ2-5	13	.	TRBV19	CASSTDNQETQYF
TRBJ1-2	15	.	TRBV6-1	CASSDARLSNYGYTF
TRBJ2-1	16	.	TRBV19	CASSRRDRDRHNEQFF
TRBJ1-1	14	.	TRBV9	CASSTGQGNTEAFF
TRBJ1-4	17	.	TRBV5-1	CASSLSPRGPNEEKLFF
TRBJ2-1	16	.	TRBV13	CASSLGLREGWNEQFF
TRBJ1-5	14	.	TRBV11-2	CASSLDGGRQPQHF
TRBJ2-5	12	once	TRBV9	CASSDPSETQYF
TRBJ2-1	18	.	TRBV11-3	CASSLGRLAGSSYNEQFF
TRBJ1-2	12	.	TRBV9	CASSTPGGGYTF
TRBJ2-1	16	.	TRBV13	CASSVFQAGEKNEQFF
TRBJ2-7	14	once	TRBV21-1	CASSKRLNRHEQYF
TRBJ2-5	16	.	TRBV5-1	CASSAPGLGLTETQYF
TRBJ1-5	17	.	TRBV6-4	CASSDDAGGRGNQPQHF
TRBJ1-1	13	once	TRBV7-2	CASSSLYATEAFF
TRBJ1-2	13	.	TRBV18	CASSPFRDQGYTF
TRBJ1-2	12	.	TRBV7-3	CASSLAGDGYTF
TRBJ1-1	14	few	TRBV6-5	CASRQTGTRGVAFF
TRBJ1-2	14	.	TRBV7-2	CASSLDSRGYGYTF
TRBJ2-1	16	.	TRBV29-1	CSVEDHGVAGNNEQFF
TRBJ2-1	11	.	TRBV20-1	CSARDYNEQFF
TRBJ1-1	14	.	TRBV5-1	CASSLDRGSTEAFF
TRBJ1-5	14	few	TRBV6-4	CASSPSPGNQPQHF
TRBJ2-2	16	few	TRBV9	CASSVGLTGATGELFF
TRBJ2-7	14	.	TRBV28	CASRPRQGRYEQYF
TRBJ1-4	14	.	TRBV19	CASSPPTLSEKLFF
TRBJ1-1	13	.	TRBV9	CASSVGTVTEAFF